This T cell receptor beta chain appears in the sequencing data of a study of a mutant IDH1 vaccine in newly diagnosed glioma. Time point of the sample: week 23, last vaccination. One vaccine dose held 300 ug of mutant IDH1 20-mer peptide and came with topical imiquimod. Sequencing used immunoSEQ multiplex PCR; TCRdb keeps in-frame clones, though not all of them. The data show 30,000 to 40,000 clones, with about four fifths seen just once and 5.1% held by the top ten. The V end lost 4 bases, the J end lost 5 bases, and 14 bases lay between the germline ends. Germline loops: CDR1 MNHNS, CDR2 SASEGT. The CDR3 length is 14 residues. This clone has just a few counts. Its matching antigen is unknown.

This chain links TRBV6-1 with TRBJ1-2; weak D call: TRBD1 (5 bases). This TCR derives from a man in his forties with glioma. Specimen: PBMCs, collected from a glioma patient whose treatment included an IDH1 peptide vaccine. Written as DNA, the CDR3 is TGTGCCAGCAGTGCAATCGGGGGGGAGTATGGCTACACCTTC. Residues: CASSAIGGEYGYTF.